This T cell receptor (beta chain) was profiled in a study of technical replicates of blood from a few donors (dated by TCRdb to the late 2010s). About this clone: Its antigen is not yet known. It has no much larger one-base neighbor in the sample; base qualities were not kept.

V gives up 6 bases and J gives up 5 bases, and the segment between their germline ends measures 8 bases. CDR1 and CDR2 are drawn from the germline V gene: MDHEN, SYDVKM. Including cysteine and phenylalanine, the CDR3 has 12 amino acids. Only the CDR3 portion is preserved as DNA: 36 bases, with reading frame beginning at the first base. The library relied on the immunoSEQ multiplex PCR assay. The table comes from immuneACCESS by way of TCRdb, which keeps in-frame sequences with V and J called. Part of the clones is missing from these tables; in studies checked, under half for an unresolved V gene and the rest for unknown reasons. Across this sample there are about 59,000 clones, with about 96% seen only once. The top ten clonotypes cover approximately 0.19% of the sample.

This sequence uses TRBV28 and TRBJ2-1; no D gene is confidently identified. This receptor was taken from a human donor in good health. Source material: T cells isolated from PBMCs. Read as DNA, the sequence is TGTGCCAGCAGCCGCACAAACAATGAGCAGTTCTTC. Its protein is CASSRTNNEQFF.